Listed here are 3 T cell receptor beta chains from one sample, sequenced in a study of T-cell reconstitution after alpha-beta-depleted transplantation in children. The authors prepared the TCRbeta library with unique molecular identifiers. TCRdb analysed the PCR reads with MiXCR anew, one entry per CDR3 protein. The repertoire holds fewer than 700,000 distinct CDR3 sequences, with under 25% as singletons. The sample in question was PBMCs, mostly from graft donor cells, obtained 360 days after TCRalphabeta/CD19-depleted stem cell transplant. The receptor set was obtained from a boy in the first two years of life who had a stem cell transplant for acute myeloid leukemia, so the T cells may come from the graft donor.

The chain recombines TRBV25-1 with TRBJ1-5, with D perhaps matching TRBD1 (5 bases). Looked up from germline, CDR1 is MGHDK and CDR2 is SYGVNS. CDR3 length equals 14 residues. The V end was cut by 2 bases, the J end by 3 bases, with 8 bases between. The CDR3, as DNA: TGTGCCAGCAGTGAAGCGGGGGACAATCAGCCCCAGCATTTT. Its translation is CASSEAGDNQPQHF.

This clonotype was seen repeatedly, ten times or more. The chain employs TRBV20-1 and TRBJ1-3, with D hard to call. Germline CDR1 and CDR2: DFQATT and SNEGSKA (reference sequence). The CDR3 consists of 16 residues. Trimming left V 2 bases short and J 1 base short, with 15 bases between. CDR3 bases: TGCAGTGCTAGAAGTTTCGGAGGGATATCTGGAAACACCATATATTTT. The encoded protein is CSARSFGGISGNTIYF.

This clonotype was observed many times. The chain is built from TRBV20-1 and TRBJ2-1; 9 bases are shared with TRBD1. Losses at the gene ends were 4 bases for V and 7 bases for J; bases not matched to a gene: 11. Germline V lookup: CDR1 DFQATT, CDR2 SNEGSKA (reference sequence). This CDR3 is 15 amino acids long. The CDR3 DNA sequence: TGCAGTGCTATTAAGACAGGGGGGGGTCGTAATGAGCAGTTCTTC. Translating it yields CSAIKTGGGRNEQFF.